Each of the 2 T cell receptor beta chains below was sequenced from the same sample in a study of beta chain features in type 1 diabetes. Overall study results and limits: Moderately but significantly shorter TCRB CDR3s were found in Type 1 diabetes patients in all four CD4+ subsets.

Antigen specificity for these receptors is unknown. Isolated RNA was reverse transcribed in full, so expressed TCRB transcripts were sequenced. Data came from immunoSEQ multiplex PCR; TCRdb stores just in-frame clones and leaves some out. The data show approximately 600,000 clones, 9.5% to 15% seen once. The specimen was naive CD4+ T cells from blood. All receptors derive from a young man with type 1 diabetes.

The chain employs TRBV6-1 and TRBJ2-3; D is unresolved. The CDR3 consists of 15 residues. Germline V gives CDR1 MNHNS, CDR2 SASEGT. Trimming took off 6 bases at V and 1 base at J, with 14 bases between the two ends. CDR3 residues: CASSSLTKGTDTQYF. The DNA for the CDR3 is TGTGCCAGCAGCTCCCTAACGAAGGGCACAGATACGCAGTATTTT.

The rearrangement links TRBV7-3 to TRBJ1-3; D gene unclear. V dropped 2 bases and J dropped 2 bases, with 7 bases sitting between them. Per germline, CDR1 SGHTA and CDR2 FQGTGA. This CDR3 comprises 14 residues. CDR3 in DNA: TGTGCCAGCAGCTTAGGGCTGGCTGGAAACACCATATATTTT. Translated, it gives CASSLGLAGNTIYF.